Listed below are T cell receptor beta chains from one sample, sequenced in a study of cytomegalovirus exposure and HLA in healthy donors. TCRdb keeps only in-frame clones here, not all; method: immunoSEQ multiplex PCR. There are 180,000 or so clones in the sample; roughly 77% occur only once, and around 7.7% lies in the top ten. Specimen: PBMCs. The receptors derive from a woman aged 40 to 49 in good health and CMV-seropositive. Each CDR3 is given with its conserved first and last residue. A D gene is named only where the DNA matches it firmly. A row's size may be missing; if present it is once, few, many or a size class.

>TRBJ2-1|TRBV28|16|-|TRBD2
TGTGCCAGCAGCGGGGGAGGGCTAGCGGGATACAATGAGCAGTTCTTC
CASSGGGLAGYNEQFF
>TRBJ2-3|TRBV5-1|15|-|-
TGCGCCAGCAGCTTGGGGTCGGGATCCACAGATACGCAGTATTTT
CASSLGSGSTDTQYF
>TRBJ1-1|TRBV7-2|14|-|-
TGTGCCAGCAGTCCCGGGGGGCATGGCACTGAAGCTTTCTTT
CASSPGGHGTEAFF
>TRBJ1-4|TRBV28|15|few|-
TGTGCCAGCAGTTCAACAGGGCTTCGGGGTGAAAAACTGTTTTTT
CASSSTGLRGEKLFF
>TRBJ2-2|TRBV19|16|once|TRBD2
TGTGCCAGTAGTGGTAGCGGGAGTTGGTACACCGGGGAGCTGTTTTTT
CASSGSGSWYTGELFF
>TRBJ1-2|TRBV7-8|17|-|TRBD1
TGTGCCAGCAGCGCTAGGGGACGGGGACAGGATAACTATGGCTACACCTTC
CASSARGRGQDNYGYTF
>TRBJ2-1|TRBV27|15|-|TRBD2
TGTGCCAGCAGTACTAGCGGGACCCCTTACAATGAGCAGTTCTTC
CASSTSGTPYNEQFF
>TRBJ2-3|TRBV10-1|15|-|TRBD2
TGCGCCAGCAGTGACTTAGCGGGACCCATAGATACGCAGTATTTT
CASSDLAGPIDTQYF
>TRBJ2-3|TRBV7-9|14|-|-
TGTGCCAGCAGCCTTAGCGTCCGTAGAGATACGCAGTATTTT
CASSLSVRRDTQYF
>TRBJ1-2|TRBV9|15|-|-
TGTGCCAGCAGCACTCGGGACACTCGGGGTTATGGCTACACCTTC
CASSTRDTRGYGYTF
>TRBJ1-5|TRBV6-5|15|once|TRBD1
TGTGCCAGCAGTTATGACAGGGCTGAGGGTCAGCCCCAGCATTTT
CASSYDRAEGQPQHF
>TRBJ1-1|TRBV4-1|16|-|-
TGCGCCAGCAGCCGGGGCGCAGGGGAACAAAACACTGAAGCTTTCTTT
CASSRGAGEQNTEAFF
>TRBJ2-1|TRBV6-1|17|-|-
TGTGCCAGCAGTGAAGTTGGCCCAGGGTATGGCATGAATGAGCAGTTCTTC
CASSEVGPGYGMNEQFF
>TRBJ2-7|TRBV7-2|12|-|-
TGTGCCAGCAGCCCTACCTCCTACGAGCAGTACTTC
CASSPTSYEQYF
>TRBJ2-7|TRBV4-3|13|-|-
TGCGCCAGCAGCCAAGGGGGGAGGCGCGAGCAGTACTTC
CASSQGGRREQYF
>TRBJ1-6|TRBV10-3|17|-|TRBD1
TGTGCCATCAGTGAGTTAGGTGGACAGGAGGGTAATTCACCCCTCCACTTT
CAISELGGQEGNSPLHF
>TRBJ2-3|TRBV27|18|-|TRBD2
TGTGCCAGCAGTTTATACCTGATAGCGGGAGGGCTTGCAGATACGCAGTATTTT
CASSLYLIAGGLADTQYF
>TRBJ2-6|TRBV6-6|12|-|-
TGTGCCAGACACTCTGGGGCCAACGTCCTGACTTTC
CARHSGANVLTF
>TRBJ2-3|TRBV5-6|15|-|TRBD2
TGTGCCAGCAGCTTAAGCGGGAGGGCCACAGATACGCAGTATTTT
CASSLSGRATDTQYF
>TRBJ2-1|TRBV2|14|-|TRBD2
TGTGCCAGTGAAAGGACTAGCGGGAGTAATGAGCAGTTCTTC
CASERTSGSNEQFF
>TRBJ2-1|TRBV28|14|few|-
TGTGCCAGCCTTAGTGGGGCACTATACAATGAGCAGTTCTTC
CASLSGALYNEQFF
>TRBJ2-1|TRBV4-2|15|-|TRBD2
TGTGCCAGCAGCCAAGGAGCGGGGGCCTACAATGAGCAGTTCTTC
CASSQGAGAYNEQFF
>TRBJ1-5|TRBV19|15|-|TRBD1
TGTGCCAGTAGGAGCGGGACAGGGGGTCGTCAGCCCCAGCATTTT
CASRSGTGGRQPQHF
>TRBJ2-6|TRBV6-1|19|-|-
TGTGCCAGCAGTGAAGAAGATCCCAGACTGCACTCTGGGGCCAACGTCCTGACTTTC
CASSEEDPRLHSGANVLTF
>TRBJ2-1|TRBV5-1|14|few|TRBD2
TGCGCCAGCAGGGCCGGGACTAGCGACAATGAGCAGTTCTTC
CASRAGTSDNEQFF
>TRBJ2-3|TRBV7-8|19|-|TRBD2
TGTGCCAGCAGCTTAGATGGGCTGACTAGCCTCTTAATCCAGGGTACGCAGTATTTT
CASSLDGLTSLLIQGTQYF
>TRBJ2-5|TRBV28|12|few|TRBD1
TGTGCCAGCAGTGATAACCGACAGGGGGAGTACTTC
CASSDNRQGEYF
>TRBJ2-1|TRBV19|17|-|TRBD2
TGTGCCAGTAGGGCCCGGGCAACTAGCGGGAAGCGGGATGAGCAGTTCTTC
CASRARATSGKRDEQFF
>TRBJ2-1|TRBV5-1|17|-|TRBD2
TGCGCCAGCAGCTTGGCGCCAGGACTAGCGGGAGTGGGCGAGCAGTTCTTC
CASSLAPGLAGVGEQFF
>TRBJ1-2|TRBV18|13|few|TRBD1
TGTGCCAGCTCACCACCGGACAGGTCCGGCTACACCTTC
CASSPPDRSGYTF
>TRBJ2-1|TRBV6-1|14|-|-
TGTGCCAGCAGTGAAGCGCCAGTGGCAGGGGAGCAGTTCTTC
CASSEAPVAGEQFF
>TRBJ1-3|TRBV4-1|16|-|-
TGCGCCAGCAGCCAGTTCCCGGACAACTCTGGAAACACCATATATTTT
CASSQFPDNSGNTIYF
>TRBJ2-3|TRBV29-1|13|-|-
TGCAGCGCCTCGGTGGGGCTGACAGATACGCAGTATTTT
CSASVGLTDTQYF
>TRBJ2-7|TRBV5-1|13|-|TRBD1
TGCGCCAGCAGCCCCGGGACAGTCTACGAGCAGTACTTC
CASSPGTVYEQYF
>TRBJ2-7|TRBV5-1|15|-|TRBD1
TGCGCCAGCAGCCCTAGGACAGGGGGATCCTACGAGCAGTACTTC
CASSPRTGGSYEQYF
>TRBJ1-1|TRBV19|15|-|-
TGTGCCAGTAGTACCCCAGGGTCACCGAGCACTGAAGCTTTCTTT
CASSTPGSPSTEAFF
>TRBJ2-7|TRBV7-2|15|-|TRBD2
TGTGCCAGCAGCTTAGGGAGCGGGAGCTCCTACGAGCAGTACTTC
CASSLGSGSSYEQYF
>TRBJ2-1|TRBV4-3|16|few|-
TGCGCCAGCAGCCAAGTCCACATAGCGGAGGATACTGAGCAGTTCTTC
CASSQVHIAEDTEQFF
>TRBJ1-3|TRBV11-2|15|-|TRBD1
TGTGCCAGCAGCACGAGGACAGGCTCTGGAAACACCATATATTTT
CASSTRTGSGNTIYF
>TRBJ2-1|TRBV9|15|-|TRBD2
TGTGCCAGCAGCGTAGGACTAGCTTGGGGCAATGAGCAGTTCTTC
CASSVGLAWGNEQFF
>TRBJ2-1|TRBV5-1|18|few|TRBD1
TGCGCCAGCAGCTTGGATATGGGACAGCCCCTTTCCTACAATGAGCAGTTCTTC
CASSLDMGQPLSYNEQFF
>TRBJ2-7|TRBV11-2|13|few|TRBD1
TGTGCCAGCAGCTTAGGGGACAGGGGACCGCAGTACTTC
CASSLGDRGPQYF
>TRBJ2-7|TRBV5-4|12|-|TRBD2
TGTGCCAGCAGCTTCCCGACTAGCGTCCCATACTTC
CASSFPTSVPYF
>TRBJ2-1|TRBV11-3|14|-|TRBD2
TGTGCCAGCAGCTTAGAGGGACTAGCGCATGAGCAGTTCTTC
CASSLEGLAHEQFF